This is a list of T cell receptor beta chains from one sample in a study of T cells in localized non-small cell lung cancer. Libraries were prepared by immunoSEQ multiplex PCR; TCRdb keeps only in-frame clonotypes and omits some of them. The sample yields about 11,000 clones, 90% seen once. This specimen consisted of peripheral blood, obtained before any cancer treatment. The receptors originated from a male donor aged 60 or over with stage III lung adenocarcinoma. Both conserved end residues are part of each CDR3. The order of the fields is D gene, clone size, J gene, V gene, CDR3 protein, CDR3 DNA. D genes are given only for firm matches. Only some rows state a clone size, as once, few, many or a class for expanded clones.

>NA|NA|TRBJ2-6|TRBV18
CASSPLKSPGRSGANVLTF
TGTGCCAGCTCACCATTGAAGTCGCCGGGGCGGTCTGGGGCCAACGTCCTGACTTTC
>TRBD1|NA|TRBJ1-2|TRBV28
CASRSNHRGFYGYTF
TGTGCCAGCAGGTCTAATCACAGGGGTTTCTATGGCTACACCTTC
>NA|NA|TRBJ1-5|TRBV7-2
CASSVGSLQPQHF
TGTGCCAGCAGCGTGGGGAGTCTTCAGCCCCAGCATTTT
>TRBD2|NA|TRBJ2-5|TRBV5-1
CASSFGEGAQETQYF
TGCGCCAGCAGCTTCGGGGAGGGAGCCCAAGAGACCCAGTACTTC
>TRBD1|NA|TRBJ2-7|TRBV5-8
CASTGQGGIYEQYF
TGTGCCAGTACCGGACAGGGTGGTATCTACGAGCAGTACTTC
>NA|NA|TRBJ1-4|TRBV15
CATSSSLDEKLFF
TGTGCCACCAGCAGTTCGCTGGACGAAAAACTGTTTTTT
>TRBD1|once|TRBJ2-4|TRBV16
CASSHPGQGLNIQYF
TGTGCCAGCAGCCATCCCGGACAGGGTTTGAACATTCAGTACTTC
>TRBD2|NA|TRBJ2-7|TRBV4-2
CASSQDTSGSYEQYF
TGTGCCAGCAGCCAAGATACTAGCGGGAGTTACGAGCAGTACTTC
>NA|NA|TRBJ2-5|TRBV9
CASSVTGEQETQYF
TGTGCCAGCAGCGTGACGGGGGAGCAAGAGACCCAGTACTTC
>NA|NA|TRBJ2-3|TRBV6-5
CASFYGDTQYF
TGTGCCAGCTTCTACGGGGATACGCAGTATTTT
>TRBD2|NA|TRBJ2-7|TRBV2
CASSDRLAISSYEQYF
TGTGCCAGCAGTGATCGACTAGCGATAAGCTCCTACGAGCAGTACTTC
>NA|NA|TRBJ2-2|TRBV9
CASSVVEGTGELFF
TGTGCCAGCAGCGTAGTAGAAGGGACCGGGGAGCTGTTTTTT
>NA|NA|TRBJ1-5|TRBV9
CASSPGSMGNQPQHF
TGTGCCAGCAGCCCCGGGTCCATGGGCAATCAGCCCCAGCATTTT
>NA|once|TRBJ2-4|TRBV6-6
CASAISPEQNIQYF
TGTGCCAGCGCGATTTCCCCCGAGCAAAACATTCAGTACTTC
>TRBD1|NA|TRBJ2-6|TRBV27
CASSPTGADSGANVLTF
TGTGCCAGCAGTCCTACAGGGGCCGACTCTGGGGCCAACGTCCTGACTTTC
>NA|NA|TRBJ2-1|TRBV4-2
CASTGSSYNEQFF
TGTGCCAGCACCGGGAGTTCCTACAATGAGCAGTTCTTC
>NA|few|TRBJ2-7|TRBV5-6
CASSFTSEQKYF
TGTGCCAGCAGCTTTACCTCCGAACAGAAGTACTTC
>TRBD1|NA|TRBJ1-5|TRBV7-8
CASSRGTGGQPQHF
TGTGCCAGCAGCCGAGGGACAGGGGGTCAGCCCCAGCATTTT
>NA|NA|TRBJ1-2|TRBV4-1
CASSQVPPNYGYTF
TGCGCCAGCAGCCAAGTTCCCCCCAACTATGGCTACACCTTC
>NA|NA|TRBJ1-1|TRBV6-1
CASSYGGRAFF
TGTGCCAGCAGTTACGGGGGGCGGGCTTTCTTT
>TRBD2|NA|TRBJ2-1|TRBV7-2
CASSLAGTSGIYNEQFF
TGTGCCAGCAGCTTAGCAGGGACTAGCGGGATATACAATGAGCAGTTCTTC
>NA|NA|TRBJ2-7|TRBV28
CASSLGGSYEQYF
TGTGCCAGCAGTTTGGGCGGTTCCTACGAGCAGTACTTC
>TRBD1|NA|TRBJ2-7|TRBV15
CATSRPDRGREQYF
TGTGCCACCAGCAGACCTGACAGGGGACGGGAGCAGTACTTC
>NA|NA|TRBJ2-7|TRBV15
CATSRDQSSTYF
TGTGCCACCAGCAGAGATCAGTCTAGCACGTACTTC
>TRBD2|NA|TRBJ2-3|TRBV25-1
CASTGLAGADTQYF
TGTGCCAGCACGGGACTAGCGGGAGCAGATACGCAGTATTTT
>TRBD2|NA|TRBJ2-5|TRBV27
CASRGTSGAGEQYF
TGTGCCAGCAGGGGGACTAGCGGGGCTGGGGAGCAGTACTTC
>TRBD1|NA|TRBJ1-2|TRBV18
CASSPKDRAVYYGYTF
TGTGCCAGCTCACCAAAGGACAGGGCGGTATACTATGGCTACACCTTC
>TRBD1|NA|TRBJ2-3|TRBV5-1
CASSLGTGTDTQYF
TGCGCCAGCAGCTTGGGGACAGGAACAGATACGCAGTATTTT
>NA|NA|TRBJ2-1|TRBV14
CASSQARSVQFF
TGTGCCAGCAGCCAAGCCCGGTCAGTTCAGTTCTTC
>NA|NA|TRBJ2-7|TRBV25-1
CASSEYGQGKYF
TGTGCCAGCAGTGAATATGGGCAGGGGAAGTACTTC
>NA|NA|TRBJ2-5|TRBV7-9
CASSLRGLQGETQYF
TGTGCCAGCAGCCTGCGAGGGCTCCAGGGGGAGACCCAGTACTTC
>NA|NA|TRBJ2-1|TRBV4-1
CASSQDFVGPEQFF
TGCGCCAGCAGCCAAGATTTTGTGGGGCCTGAGCAGTTCTTC
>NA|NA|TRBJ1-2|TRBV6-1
CASSRVDDGYTF
TGTGCCAGCAGCAGGGTGGACGATGGCTACACCTTC
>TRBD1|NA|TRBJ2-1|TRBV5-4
CASSTPGQGTEQFF
TGTGCCAGCAGCACACCGGGACAGGGTACTGAGCAGTTCTTC
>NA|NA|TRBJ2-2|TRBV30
CAWSAHQPGELFF
TGTGCCTGGAGTGCTCACCAGCCAGGGGAGCTGTTTTTT
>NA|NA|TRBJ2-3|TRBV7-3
CASSPGLSTDTQYF
TGTGCCAGCAGCCCAGGACTATCCACAGATACGCAGTATTTT
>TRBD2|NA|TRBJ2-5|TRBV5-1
CASSLVGGGSQETQYF
TGCGCCAGCAGCTTGGTCGGGGGAGGGAGCCAAGAGACCCAGTACTTC
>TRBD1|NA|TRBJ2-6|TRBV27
CASSLSSGGRSGANVLTF
TGTGCCAGCAGTTTATCGTCAGGGGGCCGATCTGGGGCCAACGTCCTGACTTTC
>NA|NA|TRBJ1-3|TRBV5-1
CASSFGLSEDTIYF
TGCGCCAGCAGCTTCGGTCTCTCCGAGGACACCATATATTTT
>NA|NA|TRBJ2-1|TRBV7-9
CASSLDVGRGREQFF
TGTGCCAGCAGCTTAGATGTCGGGAGAGGAAGGGAGCAGTTCTTC